What follows are 24 T cell receptor beta chains derived from one specimen sequenced in a study of T cells in localized non-small cell lung cancer. TCRdb's table, derived via immunoSEQ multiplex PCR, lists solely in-frame clones and lacks some. The top ten clones hold about 15% of a sample with some 50,000 clones, about 76% of them seen once. This sample comprised peripheral blood mononuclear cells, obtained before any cancer treatment. The receptors shown here come from a man aged 35-69 years with stage III lung adenocarcinoma.

This rearrangement joins TRBV18 to TRBJ2-2; either TRBD1 or TRBD2 may fit D (5 bases each). The CDR3 contains 15 residues. Per the germline V gene, CDR1 is KGHSH and CDR2 is LQKENI. V was clipped by 0 bases and J by 0 bases, with 5 bases between them. CDR3 in DNA: TGTGCCAGCTCACCACCGGGGGCGAACACCGGGGAGCTGTTTTTT. Translation gives CASSPPGANTGELFF.

This clone was detected once. The chain employs TRBV6-1 and TRBJ1-4, with a tentative D call TRBD1 (6 bases). In germline, CDR1 is MNHNS, CDR2 SASEGT. This CDR3 has 11 amino acids. Trimming shortened V by 6 bases and J by 8 bases, and 7 bases separated the two germline ends. The CDR3 coding sequence is TGTGCCAGCAGGGGGGGCGAAAAACTGTTTTTT. It yields the protein CASRGGEKLFF.

CDR3 coding DNA: TGCGCCAGCAGCTTCAACACCGGGGAGCTGTTTTTT. It encodes CASSFNTGELFF. The chain joins TRBV5-1 to TRBJ2-2, with D uncertain. With 2 bases removed from V and 2 bases from J, the gap between germline ends came to 1 base. CDR3 length: 12 amino acids. CDR1 and CDR2 (germline): SGHRS, YFSETQ. The variable domain in full, completed from reference TRBV5-1 and TRBJ2-2, reads KAGVTQTPRYLIKTRGQQVTLSCSPISGHRSVSWYQQTPGQGLQFLFEYFSETQRNKGNFPGRFSGRQFSNSRSEMNVSTLELGDSALYLCASSFNTGELFFGEGSRLTVL.

This rearrangement joins TRBV19 to TRBJ2-1, with 8 bases aligning to TRBD2. This CDR3 contains 15 residues. The germline V gene encodes CDR1 LNHDA and CDR2 SQIVND (reference sequence). V trimming: 3 bases; J trimming: 4 bases; junction bases outside the gene matches: 5. CDR3 sequence reads: CASSILRGGYNEQFF. DNA of the CDR3: TGTGCCAGTAGTATCCTACGGGGGGGATACAATGAGCAGTTCTTC.

The V call is TRBV11-2, the J call TRBJ2-5; TRBD2 matches at 8 bases. CDR1 is SGHAT and CDR2 is FQNNGV in the germline V gene. The J segment lost 4 bases and the V segment lost 5 bases, leaving 3 bases of the junction unmatched. The CDR3 spans 13 residues. In DNA form, the CDR3 reads TGTGCCAGCAGCCAGGGACTAGGAGAGACCCAGTACTTC. Translated, it gives CASSQGLGETQYF.

This chain uses TRBV6-5 with TRBJ2-1, with D unresolved. Trimming removed 0 bases from V and 8 bases from J, with 5 bases in between. CDR1 is MNHEY and CDR2 is SVGAGI in the germline V gene. The CDR3 is made up of 12 amino acids. CDR3 protein: CASSYSKYEQFF. In DNA form, the CDR3 reads TGTGCCAGCAGTTACTCGAAATATGAGCAGTTCTTC.

The CDR3 DNA reads TGTGCCAGCAATAGGGGCGGGGGCGTAGATACGCAGTATTTT. It is translated as CASNRGGGVDTQYF. This rearrangement joins TRBV6-5 to TRBJ2-3; possibly TRBD2 for D (7 bases). CDR3 size: 14 residues. Germline assignment: CDR1 MNHEY and CDR2 SVGAGI. V dropped 7 bases and J dropped 5 bases, with 16 bases sitting between them.

V is TRBV30 and J is TRBJ2-3, with D perhaps TRBD1 (5 bases). V lost 5 bases to trimming and J lost 0 bases, with 9 bases between them. The CDR3 sequence is 13 residues long. Germline CDR1 reads GTSNPN; CDR2 reads SVGIG (reference sequence). CDR3 in DNA: TGTGCCTGGGGGCCAGGGAGCACAGATACGCAGTATTTT. It codes for CAWGPGSTDTQYF.

The chain couples TRBV28 to TRBJ1-1; D is unresolved. V lost 8 bases to trimming and J lost 2 bases, with 9 bases between them. Germline CDR1 MDHEN, CDR2 SYDVKM. The CDR3 length is 12 residues. This CDR3 reads CASAQLNTEAFF. CDR3 coding DNA: TGTGCCAGCGCTCAATTAAACACTGAAGCTTTCTTT.

The V call is TRBV2, the J call TRBJ1-1, with D possibly TRBD1 on 6 matching bases. The CDR3 length is 14 residues. Looked up from germline, CDR1 is SNHLY and CDR2 is FYNNEI. V was cut by 5 bases and J by 2 bases, with 12 bases left in between. The CDR3 DNA reads as TGTGCCAGCAGTACACAGGGATTCAACACTGAAGCTTTCTTT. Encoded protein: CASSTQGFNTEAFF.

On this clone: This specimen includes other DNA sequences encoding the same CDR3. This chain links TRBV5-4 with TRBJ2-2; the match to TRBD1 covers 10 bases. The J segment lost 5 bases and the V segment lost 0 bases, leaving 4 bases of the junction unmatched. From germline, CDR1 is SGHNT and CDR2 YYREEE (reference sequence). The CDR3 has 16 amino acids. CDR3 in amino acids: CASSLAPGQGTGELFF. The CDR3 nucleotides read TGTGCCAGCAGCTTGGCTCCGGGACAGGGGACCGGGGAGCTGTTTTTT. Looking up the rest from reference TRBV5-4 and TRBJ2-2 gives the full variable domain: ETGVTQSPTHLIKTRGQQVTLRCSSQSGHNTVSWYQQALGQGPQFIFQYYREEENGRGNFPPRFSGLQFPNYSSELNVNALELDDSALYLCASSLAPGQGTGELFFGEGSRLTVL.

This chain links TRBV2 with TRBJ2-5, with D uncertain. The CDR3 is 12 amino acids. Trimming left V 0 bases short and J 5 bases short, with 4 bases between. The germline CDR1 and CDR2 sequences are SNHLY and FYNNEI. CDR3 DNA: TGTGCCAGCAGTGAAGCTGGGGAGACCCAGTACTTC. Translating it yields CASSEAGETQYF.

This clone occurred once. The chain recombines TRBV9 with TRBJ2-3; TRBD1 matches 8 bases. V dropped 0 bases and J dropped 6; count of bases not matched to a gene: 12. From germline, CDR1 is SGDLS and CDR2 YYNGEE. The CDR3 contains 17 residues. The CDR3 sequence is CASSVGYDNRGTDTQYF. The CDR3 DNA reads as TGTGCCAGCAGCGTAGGTTACGATAACAGGGGGACGGATACGCAGTATTTT.

The chain combines TRBV2 with TRBJ2-1, with 12 bases that match TRBD2. The CDR3 is 16 residues long. Germline loops: CDR1 SNHLY, CDR2 FYNNEI. The trim removed 8 bases at V and 4 bases at J, leaving 9 bases unmatched. The CDR3 reads CASLNGLAGIYNEQFF. The CDR3 DNA reads as TGTGCCAGCCTCAACGGACTAGCGGGAATTTACAATGAGCAGTTCTTC.

This clone was observed a handful of times. V usage is TRBV5-1 and J usage is TRBJ1-4; the D is unclear. This CDR3 contains 14 residues. V lost 3 bases, J lost 4 bases, and 10 bases lay in between. The germline V gene has CDR1 SGHRS and CDR2 YFSETQ. The CDR3 sequence is CASSSGRFNEKLFF. In DNA, the CDR3 is TGCGCCAGCAGCTCCGGGAGGTTTAATGAAAAACTGTTTTTT. The variable domain in full, with the rest retrieved from reference TRBV5-1 and TRBJ1-4, is KAGVTQTPRYLIKTRGQQVTLSCSPISGHRSVSWYQQTPGQGLQFLFEYFSETQRNKGNFPGRFSGRQFSNSRSEMNVSTLELGDSALYLCASSSGRFNEKLFFGSGTQLSVL.

This chain connects TRBV7-3 to TRBJ2-3; a possible D gene is TRBD2 (6 bases). In germline, CDR1 is SGHTA, CDR2 FQGTGA. Deletions cut 5 bases from V and 6 bases from J, with 18 bases between. CDR3 length equals 15 residues. The CDR3: CASSRKAGTGDTQYF. CDR3 DNA sequence: TGTGCCAGCAGCCGTAAGGCGGGAACCGGGGATACGCAGTATTTT.

The chain recombines TRBV19 with TRBJ2-3, with 8 bases that match TRBD1. The germline V gene encodes CDR1 LNHDA and CDR2 SQIVND (reference sequence). This CDR3 is built from 17 residues. V lost 3 bases to trimming and J lost 5 bases; unmatched junction nucleotides: 13. CDR3 protein: CASSILVWGQAIDTQYF. The DNA of the CDR3 is TGTGCCAGTAGTATTCTGGTTTGGGGACAGGCAATAGATACGCAGTATTTT.

This clone was seen a handful of times. The genes are TRBV5-1 and TRBJ1-1; D gene unclear. The CDR3 length is 13 residues. With 3 bases removed from V and 5 bases from J, the gap between germline ends came to 11 bases. Germline loops: CDR1 SGHRS, CDR2 YFSETQ. CDR3 DNA sequence: TGCGCCAGCAGCTACGAGGGAAGTACTGAAGCTTTCTTT. This translates into CASSYEGSTEAFF.

V usage is TRBV6-1 and J usage is TRBJ2-5; the D is unclear. The CDR3 runs 13 residues. The germline V gene has CDR1 MNHNS and CDR2 SASEGT. Trimming removed 4 bases at V and 2 bases at J, with 8 bases between. This CDR3 is CASSVLGQETQYF. The CDR3 coding sequence is TGTGCCAGCAGTGTATTGGGACAAGAGACCCAGTACTTC.

The chain recombines TRBV4-3 with TRBJ1-2; D is ambiguous. Germline CDR1 is LGHNA and CDR2 is YSLEER. V lost 0 bases to trimming and J lost 3 bases, with 14 bases between them. The CDR3 loop spans 16 amino acids. The CDR3 here is CASSQERRGLDYGYTF. The CDR3 coding sequence is TGCGCCAGCAGCCAAGAGCGGAGAGGGCTAGACTATGGCTACACCTTC.

Written as DNA, the CDR3 is TGCAGCGTTGAATGGCGGGCGGGCTCGGGCTATGGCTACACCTTC. Translation gives CSVEWRAGSGYGYTF. The chain joins TRBV29-1 to TRBJ1-2; no clear D. CDR1 is SQVTM, CDR2 ANQGSEA, per germline. With 2 bases removed from V and 4 bases from J, the gap between germline ends came to 17 bases. The CDR3 sequence is 15 residues long.

Only one count was recorded for this clone. The CDR3 loop is CASSFKDEETQYF. Here the CDR3 DNA reads TGTGCCAGCAGCTTCAAGGACGAAGAGACCCAGTACTTC. The V and J genes are TRBV5-4 and TRBJ2-5; D not certain. Germline-derived CDR1 and CDR2 are SGHNT and YYREEE (reference sequence). Trimming took off 2 bases at V and 3 bases at J, with 8 bases between the two ends. This CDR3 is 13 amino acids long.

The genes are TRBV29-1 and TRBJ1-1; 7 bases map to TRBD1. The CDR3 consists of 12 residues. From germline, CDR1 is SQVTM and CDR2 ANQGSEA. The V gene end was trimmed by 3 bases and the J gene end by 8 bases; junction bases not matched to a gene: 6. The CDR3, as DNA: TGCAGCGTTGACAGGGGGGGGACGGAAGCTTTCTTT. Its translation is CSVDRGGTEAFF.

The chain carries TRBV30 and TRBJ2-7; the D is unclear. Trimming took 0 bases from V and 3 from J, leaving 12 bases between them. Germline CDR1 and CDR2: GTSNPN and SVGIG (reference sequence). The CDR3 contains 14 residues. The CDR3 loop reads CAWSVRGLGYEQYF. CDR3 DNA: TGTGCCTGGAGTGTACGAGGATTAGGCTACGAGCAGTACTTC.